This T cell receptor (beta chain) was observed in a study of cytomegalovirus exposure and HLA in healthy donors. Donors consisted of healthy bone marrow donors. The study, taken as a whole, reports: When analyzed later, a missense DCLRE1C variant was found to be linked to TCR beta V- and J-gene trimming.

A remark on this clone: Its antigen is not known.

Vbeta (60) and Jbeta (13) primers were used in the PCR. The data were produced by immunoSEQ multiplex PCR, yet TCRdb's version contains in-frame clones alone and is incomplete. The sample records some 240,000 clones, 80% to 95% being singletons. Trimming took 0 bases from V and 7 from J, leaving 13 bases between them. This CDR3 contains 14 residues. CDR1 and CDR2 from the germline V gene are MGHRA and YSYEKL. This TCR was recovered from a girl under 10 years old in good health and CMV-seronegative. The sequencing sample was made of PBMCs. The chain employs TRBV4-1 and TRBJ2-7, with TRBD2 as a possible D gene (6 bases). The CDR3 sequence is CASSQEVAAREQYF. The CDR3 coding sequence is TGCGCCAGCAGCCAAGAGGTAGCGGCGAGGGAGCAGTACTTC.